The sequence of this T cell receptor beta chain was determined in a study of T cell responses to AZD1222 COVID-19 vaccine. Regarding the study as a whole: Unmutated variant regions are reportedly targeted by nearly half of spike-specific TCRs. It should be noted that donors were predominantly white British and more often female, and clonal diversity was possibly underestimated.

Using immunoSEQ multiplex PCR, the repertoire was profiled, and TCRdb retains in-frame clones only, with some absent. The data show 100,000 to 120,000 clones, around 93% seen once. The V end was cut by 3 bases, the J end by 4 bases, with 13 bases between. CDR1 is SGHRS, CDR2 YFSETQ, per germline. This CDR3 is built from 15 residues. A note on this clone: Antigen specificity is unknown.

Source: peripheral blood, taken 28 days after the second AZD1222 dose. The rearrangement uses TRBV5-1 and TRBJ2-2, with a tentative D call TRBD2 (6 bases). The receptor was isolated from an adult who received the AZD1222 COVID-19 vaccine. DNA for the CDR3: TGCGCCAGCAGCTCGCGACGGAGGGTCACCGGGGAGCTGTTTTTT. Its translation is CASSSRRRVTGELFF.